This record looks at one TCR beta chain sequence and its context. Its antigen is currently unknown. Primed by a sample-barcoded 5' primer and a J-beta primer mix, a second PCR proceeded for roughly 7 to 11 cycles. A single record per CDR3 protein comes from TCRdb applying MiXCR to the 5' RACE reads. The sample yields 1.5 million to 2 million distinct CDR3 sequences, about 39% seen once. This sample is part of a study of blood T cells in healthy people across ages. CDR1 and CDR2 from the germline V gene are DFQATT and SNEGSKA (reference sequence). The V gene end was trimmed by 1 base and the J gene end by 5 bases; junction bases not matched to a gene: 2. The length of the CDR3 is 15 residues. The study, taken as a whole, reports: Across the age range, TCR beta diversity per million T cells fell in a roughly linear way.

Total RNA extraction produced at least 5 micrograms (per sample) for the study. The source material was blood. This receptor was identified in a human donor in good health. The V call is TRBV20-1, the J call TRBJ2-1; 13 nucleotides line up with TRBD2. CDR3 region: CSARGLAGGNNEQFF. The CDR3 nucleotides read TGCAGTGCTAGAGGACTAGCGGGGGGAAACAATGAGCAGTTCTTC.